This T cell receptor (beta chain) was identified in a study of blood T cell repertoires in COVID-19. Across the study: From the United States, Italy and Spain came samples of acute and convalescent COVID-19.

Sequencing was performed with immunoSEQ multiplex PCR; in TCRdb, only in-frame clones are kept and a portion is missing. The table has 120,000 to 150,000 clones, around 85% seen once. This TCR came from a woman in her forties with active or convalescent COVID-19. The specimen was peripheral blood.

The CDR3: CASSLGTGTYNEQFF. Written as DNA, the CDR3 is TGTGCCAGCAGCCTGGGGACAGGGACATACAATGAGCAGTTCTTC. This chain uses TRBV7-7 with TRBJ2-1, with 9 bases aligning to TRBD1. V was pared by 5 bases and J by 4 bases, with 6 bases of the junction left unmatched. Germline V gives CDR1 SSHAT, CDR2 FNYEAQ (reference sequence). The CDR3 totals 15 residues. The full variable domain, completed using reference TRBV7-7 and TRBJ2-1, is GAGVSQSPRYKVTKRGQDVTLRCDPISSHATLYWYQQALGQGPEFLTYFNYEAQPDKSGLPSDRFSAERPEGSISTLTIQRTEQRDSAMYRCASSLGTGTYNEQFFGPGTRLTVL.